This T cell receptor (beta chain) was identified in a study of PD-L1 blockade in urothelial cancer. At the level of the study: About 90% of the roughly 30 patients comprised males who had bladder-origin urothelial cancer. There were a median of approximately 150,000 T cells in blood samples.

All patients handed over anywhere from 1 to 8 samples, pretreatment and on-treatment. Profiled with immunoSEQ multiplex PCR; TCRdb holds only in-frame clones, not every one. The top ten hold roughly 3.9% of the sample, which has 45,000 or so clones, approximately 89% seen once. Germline V gives CDR1 SGHKS, CDR2 YYEKEE (reference sequence). CDR3 size: 18 residues. J was trimmed by 4 bases and V by 0 bases; bases with no gene match: 9. The starting material was PBMCs, obtained around atezolizumab (anti-PD-L1) treatment. The receptor was derived from a man older than 75 with urothelial cancer. The chain uses TRBV5-5 and TRBJ1-3, with 11 bases that match TRBD1. The CDR3 is CASSLVRPGQGAGNTIYF. CDR3 bases: TGTGCCAGCAGCTTGGTCCGCCCCGGACAGGGGGCCGGAAACACCATATATTTT.